These 12 T cell receptor beta chains were all obtained from the same sample, sequenced in a study of early T cells in non-severe SARS-CoV-2 infection. MiXCR was run by TCRdb on the 5' RACE reads, yielding one entry per CDR3 protein. The sample consists of roughly 50,000 distinct CDR3 sequences, about 7.7% of them appearing once. The material was whole blood, obtained at baseline. Receptors were obtained from an adult who was a healthcare worker with PCR-confirmed SARS-CoV-2 infection or an uninfected control (not recorded which).

In this sample, this clonotype turned up many times. This chain links TRBV19 with TRBJ1-5, with 8 positions matching TRBD1. This CDR3 contains 16 residues. V lost 6 bases and J lost 0; bases outside the gene matches: 7. Germline CDR1 LNHDA, CDR2 SQIVND (reference sequence). CDR3 region: CASSLTGDLSNQPQHF. The DNA of the CDR3 is TGTGCCAGTAGCCTGACAGGGGACCTTAGCAATCAGCCCCAGCATTTT.

The chain links TRBV27 to TRBJ1-1; 9 nucleotides match TRBD1. The V segment lost 5 bases and the J segment 0 bases; nucleotides outside the gene matches: 7. The CDR3 loop spans 16 amino acids. Germline lookup yields CDR1 MNHEY and CDR2 SMNVEV (reference sequence). CDR3 nucleotides: TGTGCCAGCAGTCCCGGACAGGGGAGGCTGAACACTGAAGCTTTCTTT. It is translated as CASSPGQGRLNTEAFF.

This sequence joins TRBV7-9 and TRBJ2-7; D is uncertain. Germline V gives CDR1 SEHNR, CDR2 FQNEAQ (reference sequence). V gave up 5 bases and J gave up 6 bases, with 11 bases separating them. The CDR3 consists of 12 residues. The CDR3 nucleotides read TGTGCCAGCAGCCCTGTGTGGGGCGAGCAGTACTTC. Protein product: CASSPVWGEQYF.

As concerns this clonotype: A much bigger clone sits one base away, suggesting this may be a read error. The rearrangement uses TRBV7-9 and TRBJ2-5; D is unresolved. Germline V lookup: CDR1 SEHNR, CDR2 FQNEAQ (reference sequence). Trimming removed 6 bases from V and 3 bases from J, with 5 bases in between. CDR3 length: 11 amino acids. CDR3 amino acids: CASSQKETQYF. CDR3 nucleotides: TGTGCCAGCAGTCAGAAAGAGACCCAGTACTTC. The complete variable domain, with remaining parts taken from reference TRBV7-9 and TRBJ2-5, reads DTGVSQNPRHKITKRGQNVTFRCDPISEHNRLYWYRQTLGQGPEFLTYFQNEAQLEKSRLLSDRFSAERPKGSFSTLEIQRTEQGDSAMYLCASSQKETQYFGPGTRLLVL.

This clonotype showed up many times. The chain recombines TRBV28 with TRBJ2-7; D not resolved. Between the trimmed V and J ends, which lost 6 bases and 5 bases, there was a span of 20 bases. Germline CDR1 MDHEN, CDR2 SYDVKM. The CDR3 loop spans 15 amino acids. For the CDR3, the DNA is TGTGCCAGCAGCGAGGCTAGTCAAGGGTCCCACGAGCAGTACTTC. This codes for CASSEASQGSHEQYF.

This clonotype was counted a few times. The chain couples TRBV24-1 to TRBJ2-5; D is ambiguous. Germline CDR1 and CDR2: KGHDR and SFDVKD. V lost 5 bases to trimming and J lost 0 bases, with 6 bases between them. The CDR3 runs 13 residues. DNA of the CDR3: TGTGCCACCAGTGGCAGCGACCAAGAGACCCAGTACTTC. This codes for CATSGSDQETQYF.

The V and J genes are TRBV6-6 and TRBJ2-1; the D gene is possibly TRBD1 (6 bases). The V gene's germline CDR1 is MNHNY and CDR2 SVGAGI (reference sequence). This CDR3 is built from 15 residues. V gave up 2 bases and J gave up 2 bases, with 10 bases separating them. CDR3 amino acids: CASSYVTGPYNEQFF. The DNA of the CDR3 is TGTGCCAGCAGTTACGTGACAGGCCCCTACAATGAGCAGTTCTTC.

This chain links TRBV4-1 with TRBJ2-1; 13 bases agree with TRBD2. Trimming cost V 5 bases and J 8 bases; bases outside gene matches: 6. The CDR3 runs to 15 residues. CDR1 is MGHRA and CDR2 is YSYEKL in the germline V gene. In nucleotides, the CDR3 is TGCGCCAGCAGCTCCCGACTAGCGGGAGGCGATGAGCAGTTCTTC. Amino acids: CASSSRLAGGDEQFF.

There are many counts of this clonotype. The chain has TRBV6-1 and TRBJ1-2; D unresolved. CDR3 size: 13 residues. Germline assignment: CDR1 MNHNS and CDR2 SASEGT. The V end lost 1 base, the J end lost 8 bases, and 11 bases lay between the germline ends. CDR3 bases: TGTGCCAGCAGTGAAGGGGCAGCCAGCGGCTACACCTTC. Residues: CASSEGAASGYTF.

This clonotype was recorded once. The rearrangement uses TRBV30 and TRBJ1-1; 8 bases are shared with TRBD1. Trimming took 0 bases from V and 5 from J; bases not matched to a gene: 8. Germline CDR1 and CDR2: GTSNPN and SVGIG (reference sequence). This CDR3 is built from 15 residues. The CDR3 region has the DNA TGTGCCTGGAGTGTACTCGGCAGGGGGCGAACTGAAGCTTTCTTT. Translation: CAWSVLGRGRTEAFF. Complete variable domain (other parts from reference TRBV30 and TRBJ1-1): SQTIHQWPATLVQPVGSPLSLECTVEGTSNPNLYWYRQAAGRGLQLLFYSVGIGQISSEVPQNLSASRPQDRQFILSSKKLLLSDSGFYLCAWSVLGRGRTEAFFGQGTRLTVV.

This clonotype was found many times. The rearrangement uses TRBV12-3 or TRBV12-4 and TRBJ2-3, with 9 bases matching TRBD1. V dropped 4 bases and J dropped 3; count of bases not matched to a gene: 5. CDR3 size: 15 residues. The CDR3 nucleotides read TGTGCCAGCAGTTCCGGGACAGGGCTTACAGATACGCAGTATTTT. Translating it yields CASSSGTGLTDTQYF.

The chain is built from TRBV6-1 and TRBJ2-1, with 10 bases aligning to TRBD2. CDR1 is MNHNS and CDR2 is SASEGT in the germline V gene. The CDR3 has 15 amino acids. J gave up 9 bases and V 7 bases, and 12 bases lay outside the gene matches. The CDR3 DNA sequence: TGTGCCAGCAAGGGGGGAGCGGGAGGGGGTTTTGAGCAGTTCTTC. This sequence encodes CASKGGAGGGFEQFF.